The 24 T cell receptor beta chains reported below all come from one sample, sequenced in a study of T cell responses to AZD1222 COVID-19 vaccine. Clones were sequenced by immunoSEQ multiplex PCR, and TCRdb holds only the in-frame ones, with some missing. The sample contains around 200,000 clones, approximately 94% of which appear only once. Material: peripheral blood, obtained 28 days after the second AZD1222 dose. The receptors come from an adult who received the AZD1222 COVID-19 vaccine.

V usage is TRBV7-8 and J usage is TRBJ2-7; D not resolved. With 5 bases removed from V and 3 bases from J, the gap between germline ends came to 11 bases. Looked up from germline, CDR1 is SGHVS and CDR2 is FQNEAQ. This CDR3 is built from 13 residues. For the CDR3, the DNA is TGTGCCAGCAGCCTCACTCTCCTCTACGAGCAGTACTTC. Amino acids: CASSLTLLYEQYF.

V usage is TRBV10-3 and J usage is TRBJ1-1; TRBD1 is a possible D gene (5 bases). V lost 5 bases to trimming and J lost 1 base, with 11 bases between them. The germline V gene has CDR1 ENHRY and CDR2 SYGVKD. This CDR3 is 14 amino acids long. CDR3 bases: TGTGCCATCAGTCCAGGACACTCGAACACTGAAGCTTTCTTT. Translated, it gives CAISPGHSNTEAFF.

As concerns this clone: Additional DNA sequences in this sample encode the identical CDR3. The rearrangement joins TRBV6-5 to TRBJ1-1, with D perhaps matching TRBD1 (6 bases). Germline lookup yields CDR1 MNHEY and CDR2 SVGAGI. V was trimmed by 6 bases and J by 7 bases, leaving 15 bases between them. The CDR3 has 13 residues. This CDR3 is CASSVEGTLEAFF. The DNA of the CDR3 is TGTGCCAGCAGCGTAGAGGGGACACTTGAAGCTTTCTTT.

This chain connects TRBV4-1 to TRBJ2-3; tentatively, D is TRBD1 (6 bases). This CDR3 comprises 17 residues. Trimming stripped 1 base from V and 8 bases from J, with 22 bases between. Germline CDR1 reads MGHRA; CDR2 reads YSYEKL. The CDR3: CASSQGKENRVGTTQYF. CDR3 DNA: TGCGCCAGCAGCCAAGGTAAGGAAAACAGGGTAGGGACTACGCAGTATTTT.

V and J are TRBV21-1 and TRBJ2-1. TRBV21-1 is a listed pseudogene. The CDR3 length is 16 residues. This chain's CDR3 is CASSSRMGGANNEQFF. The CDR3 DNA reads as TGTGCCAGCAGCTCGAGGATGGGGGGCGCCAACAATGAGCAGTTCTTC.

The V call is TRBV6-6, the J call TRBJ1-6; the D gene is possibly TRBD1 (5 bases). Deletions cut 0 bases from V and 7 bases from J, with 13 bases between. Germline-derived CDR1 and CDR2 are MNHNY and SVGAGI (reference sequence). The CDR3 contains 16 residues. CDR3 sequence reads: CASSYSSGSWNSPLHF. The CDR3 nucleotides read TGTGCCAGCAGTTACTCTTCAGGGTCATGGAATTCACCCCTCCACTTT.

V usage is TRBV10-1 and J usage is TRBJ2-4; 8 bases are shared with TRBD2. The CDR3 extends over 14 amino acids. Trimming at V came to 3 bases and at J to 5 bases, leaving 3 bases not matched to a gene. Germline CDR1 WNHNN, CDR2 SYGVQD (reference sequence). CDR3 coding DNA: TGCGCCAGCAGTGACCCCGGGAGGGAAAACATTCAGTACTTC. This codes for CASSDPGRENIQYF.

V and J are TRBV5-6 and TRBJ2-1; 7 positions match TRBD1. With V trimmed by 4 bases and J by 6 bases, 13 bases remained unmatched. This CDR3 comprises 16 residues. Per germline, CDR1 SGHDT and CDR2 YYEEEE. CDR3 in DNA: TGTGCCAGCAGCAAAAGACGGACAGGTCAGGGCAATGAGCAGTTCTTC. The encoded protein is CASSKRRTGQGNEQFF.

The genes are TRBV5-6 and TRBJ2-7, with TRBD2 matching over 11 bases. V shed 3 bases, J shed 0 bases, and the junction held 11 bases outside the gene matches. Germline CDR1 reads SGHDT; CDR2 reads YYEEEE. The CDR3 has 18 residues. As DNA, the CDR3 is TGTGCCAGCAGCTCCCGGACTAGCGGGTTATACATCTCCTACGAGCAGTACTTC. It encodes CASSSRTSGLYISYEQYF.

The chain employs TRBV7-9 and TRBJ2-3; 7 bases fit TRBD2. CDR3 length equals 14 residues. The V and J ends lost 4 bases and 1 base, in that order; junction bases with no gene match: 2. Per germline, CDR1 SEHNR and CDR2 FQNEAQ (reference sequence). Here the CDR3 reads CASSSRGGTDTQYF. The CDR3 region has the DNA TGTGCCAGCAGCTCCCGGGGGGGCACAGATACGCAGTATTTT.

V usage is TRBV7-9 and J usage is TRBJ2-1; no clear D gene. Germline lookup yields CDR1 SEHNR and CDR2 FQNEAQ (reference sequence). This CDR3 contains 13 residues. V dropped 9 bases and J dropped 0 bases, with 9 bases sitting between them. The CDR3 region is CASRDSSYNEQFF. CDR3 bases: TGTGCCAGTCGAGATAGCTCCTACAATGAGCAGTTCTTC.

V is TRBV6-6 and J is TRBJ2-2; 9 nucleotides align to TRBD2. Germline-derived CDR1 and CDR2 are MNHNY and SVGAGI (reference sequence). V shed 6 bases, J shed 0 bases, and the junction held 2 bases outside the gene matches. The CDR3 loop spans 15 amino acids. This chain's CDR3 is CASSSSGTNTGELFF. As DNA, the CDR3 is TGTGCCAGCAGCTCTAGCGGGACGAACACCGGGGAGCTGTTTTTT.

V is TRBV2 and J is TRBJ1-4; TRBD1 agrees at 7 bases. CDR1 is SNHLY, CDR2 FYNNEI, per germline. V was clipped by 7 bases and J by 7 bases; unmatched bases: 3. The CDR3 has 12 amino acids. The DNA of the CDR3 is TGTGCCAGCATTGACAGGGCTGAAAAACTGTTTTTT. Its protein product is CASIDRAEKLFF.

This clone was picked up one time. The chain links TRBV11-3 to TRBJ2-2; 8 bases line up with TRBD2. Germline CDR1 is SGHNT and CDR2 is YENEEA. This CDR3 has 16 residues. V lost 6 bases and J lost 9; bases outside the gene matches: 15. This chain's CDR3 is CASSPVGGGPHRELFF. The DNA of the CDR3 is TGTGCCAGCAGTCCCGTTGGCGGGGGGCCCCACCGGGAGCTGTTTTTT.

The CDR3: CASTWGPNSYEQYF. The CDR3 bases are TGTGCCAGCACCTGGGGTCCGAATTCCTACGAGCAGTACTTC. This chain connects TRBV7-9 to TRBJ2-7; D unclear. This CDR3 is built from 14 residues. Germline V gene data show CDR1 as SEHNR and CDR2 as FQNEAQ (reference sequence). The V gene lost 7 bases and the J gene lost 1 base, with 14 bases spanning the gap. Full variable domain (missing parts from reference TRBV7-9 and TRBJ2-7): DTGVSQNPRHKITKRGQNVTFRCDPISEHNRLYWYRQTLGQGPEFLTYFQNEAQLEKSRLLSDRFSAERPKGSFSTLEIQRTEQGDSAMYLCASTWGPNSYEQYFGPGTRLTVT.

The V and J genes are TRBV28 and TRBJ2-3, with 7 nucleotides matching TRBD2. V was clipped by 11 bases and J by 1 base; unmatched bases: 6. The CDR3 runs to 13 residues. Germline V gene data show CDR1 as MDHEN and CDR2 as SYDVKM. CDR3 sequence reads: CAGGGGGTDTQYF. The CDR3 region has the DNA TGTGCCGGCGGGGGTGGCGGCACAGATACGCAGTATTTT.

Here the CDR3 DNA reads TGTGCCAGCAGTTACTCGATCATACAGAGCGGCTACACCTTC. Translation gives CASSYSIIQSGYTF. The chain has TRBV6-2 or TRBV6-3 and TRBJ1-2; the D is unclear. Trimming shortened V by 0 bases and J by 8 bases, and 13 bases separated the two germline ends. CDR1 and CDR2 from the germline V gene are MNHEY and SVGEGT. This CDR3 is built from 14 residues.

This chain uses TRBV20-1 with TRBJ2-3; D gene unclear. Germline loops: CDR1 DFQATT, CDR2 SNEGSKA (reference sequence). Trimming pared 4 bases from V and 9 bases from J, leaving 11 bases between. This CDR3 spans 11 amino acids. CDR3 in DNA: TGCAGTGCTAATCTTGGCTGGACGCAGTATTTT. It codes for CSANLGWTQYF.

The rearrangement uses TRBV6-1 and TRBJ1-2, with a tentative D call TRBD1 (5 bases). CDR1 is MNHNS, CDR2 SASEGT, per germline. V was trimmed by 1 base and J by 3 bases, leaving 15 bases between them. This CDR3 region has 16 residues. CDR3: CASSEVRPTEDYGYTF. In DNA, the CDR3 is TGTGCCAGCAGTGAAGTACGCCCGACAGAAGACTATGGCTACACCTTC.

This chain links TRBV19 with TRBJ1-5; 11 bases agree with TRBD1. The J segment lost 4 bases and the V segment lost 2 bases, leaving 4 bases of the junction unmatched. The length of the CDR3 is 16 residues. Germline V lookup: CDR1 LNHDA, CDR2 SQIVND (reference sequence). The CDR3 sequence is CASSIPDRGRNQPQHF. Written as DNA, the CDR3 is TGTGCCAGTAGTATACCGGACAGGGGGCGGAATCAGCCCCAGCATTTT.

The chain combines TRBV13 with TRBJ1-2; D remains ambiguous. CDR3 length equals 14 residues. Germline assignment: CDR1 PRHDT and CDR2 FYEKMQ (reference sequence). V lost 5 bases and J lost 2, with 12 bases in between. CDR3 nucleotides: TGTGCCAGCAGCGGCCAGGACGTAAACTATGGCTACACCTTC. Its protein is CASSGQDVNYGYTF.

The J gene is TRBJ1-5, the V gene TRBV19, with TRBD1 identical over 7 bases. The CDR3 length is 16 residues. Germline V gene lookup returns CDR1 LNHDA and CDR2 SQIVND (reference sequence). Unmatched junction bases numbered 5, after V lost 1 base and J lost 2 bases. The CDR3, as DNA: TGTGCCAGTAGTATAGTGGCCGGGACAGGCAATCAGCCCCAGCATTTT. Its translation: CASSIVAGTGNQPQHF.

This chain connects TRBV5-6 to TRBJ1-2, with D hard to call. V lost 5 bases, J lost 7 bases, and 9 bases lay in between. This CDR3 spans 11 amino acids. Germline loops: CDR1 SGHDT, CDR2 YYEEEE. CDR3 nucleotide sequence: TGTGCCAGCAGTAGAGGTGGTGGCTACACCTTC. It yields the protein CASSRGGGYTF.

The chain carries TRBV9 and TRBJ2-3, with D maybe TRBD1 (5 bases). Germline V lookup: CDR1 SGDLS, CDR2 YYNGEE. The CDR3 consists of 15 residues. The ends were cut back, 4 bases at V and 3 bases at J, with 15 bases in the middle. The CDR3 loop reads CASSPGPGQTDTQYF. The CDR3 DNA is TGTGCCAGCAGCCCGGGCCCAGGGCAAACAGATACGCAGTATTTT.